This T cell receptor beta chain was sequenced during a study of blood T cell repertoires in COVID-19. The trim removed 5 bases at V and 5 bases at J, leaving 10 bases unmatched. Looked up from germline, CDR1 is SGHRS and CDR2 is YFSETQ. This CDR3 contains 15 residues. The method was immunoSEQ multiplex PCR; TCRdb's version includes in-frame clones alone and lacks a portion of them. The sample contains approximately 300,000 clones, roughly 90% of which appear only once. Input material: PBMCs or T cells enriched from blood (not recorded which). The clonotype comes from a woman aged 25 to 45 who had been exposed to COVID-19. The V and J genes are TRBV5-1 and TRBJ2-5, with TRBD1 matching 9 bases. The CDR3 region has the DNA TGCGCCAGCAGAGTGGGACAGGGTAACGAGGAGACCCAGTACTTC. It yields the protein CASRVGQGNEETQYF. Supplemented by reference TRBV5-1 and TRBJ2-5, the full variable domain reads KAGVTQTPRYLIKTRGQQVTLSCSPISGHRSVSWYQQTPGQGLQFLFEYFSETQRNKGNFPGRFSGRQFSNSRSEMNVSTLELGDSALYLCASRVGQGNEETQYFGPGTRLLVL.